This T cell receptor beta chain was retrieved from a study of shared clonotypes between healthy human individuals. This CDR3 contains 13 residues. Germline-derived CDR1 and CDR2 are KGHSH and LQKENI. V was shortened by 9 bases and J by 0 bases, with 10 bases between the two germline ends. On this clone itself: The antigen is unknown.

Study-wide points: Lower generation probabilities were found for non-shared clonotypes than for those shared by all four donors. Rarefaction demonstrated incomplete sorted-subset sequencing despite large depth.

Original handling: ImmunoSEQ yielded junction-only sequences lacking quality scores, so filtering differed. The protocol was immunoSEQ multiplex PCR, while the TCRdb copy is restricted to in-frame clones and leaves out a portion. V and J calls and clone size are as listed in that table; D and trimming were resolved from the DNA. The sample gives under 1,100,000 clones, more than 65% of which show up once; about 1.5% is in the top ten. This TCR came from a man younger than 35 in good health. Sequenced input: memory CD4+ T cells sorted from blood. The subset was: CD45RA-negative fraction. The chain recombines TRBV18 with TRBJ2-3; D is unclear. The chain's CDR3 is CASDSGSTDTQYF. Written as DNA, the CDR3 is TGTGCCAGTGACTCCGGAAGCACAGATACGCAGTATTTT.